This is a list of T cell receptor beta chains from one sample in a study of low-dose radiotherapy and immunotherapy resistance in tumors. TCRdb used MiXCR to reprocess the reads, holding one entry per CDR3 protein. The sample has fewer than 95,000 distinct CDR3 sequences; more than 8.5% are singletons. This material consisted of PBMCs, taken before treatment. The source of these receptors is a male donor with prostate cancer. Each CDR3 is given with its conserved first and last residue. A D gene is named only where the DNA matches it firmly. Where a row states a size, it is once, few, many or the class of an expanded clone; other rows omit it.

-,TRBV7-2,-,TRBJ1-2,CASSFDRSPNYGYTF,TGTGCCAGCAGCTTCGACAGATCACCTAACTATGGCTACACCTTC
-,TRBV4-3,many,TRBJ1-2,CASSRAGGEYGYTF,TGCGCCAGCAGTCGGGCGGGGGGCGAGTATGGCTACACCTTC
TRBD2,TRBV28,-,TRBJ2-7,CASIPSGTYEQYF,TGTGCCAGCATTCCCAGCGGGACCTACGAGCAGTACTTC
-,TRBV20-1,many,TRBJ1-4,CSARDPRQSYNEKLFF,TGCAGTGCTAGAGACCCGAGACAGTCCTATAATGAAAAACTGTTTTTT
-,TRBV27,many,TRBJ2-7,CASSFLGAGGVGEQYF,TGTGCCAGCAGTTTCCTAGGGGCAGGGGGGGTCGGCGAGCAGTACTTC
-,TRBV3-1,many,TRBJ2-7,CASSQVQGGEQYF,TGTGCCAGCAGCCAAGTTCAAGGGGGCGAGCAGTACTTC
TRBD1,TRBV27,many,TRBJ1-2,CASSPGQGGRLVYGYTF,TGTGCCAGCAGCCCGGGACAGGGAGGTCGGCTAGTCTATGGCTACACCTTC
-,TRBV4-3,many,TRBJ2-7,CASSQGRSSYEQYF,TGCGCCAGCAGCCAAGGCCGGAGCTCCTACGAGCAGTACTTC
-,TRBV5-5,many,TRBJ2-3,CASTSWFRTEPSTDTQYF,TGTGCCAGCACCTCTTGGTTTCGGACTGAACCTAGCACAGATACGCAGTATTTT
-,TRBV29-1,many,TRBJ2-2,CSVALSNTGELFF,TGCAGCGTTGCTTTGTCGAACACCGGGGAGCTGTTTTTT
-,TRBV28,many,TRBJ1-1,CASSSGGANTEAFF,TGTGCCAGCAGTTCGGGCGGAGCGAACACTGAAGCTTTCTTT
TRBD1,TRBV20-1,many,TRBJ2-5,CSARHPYGTGQETQYF,TGCAGTGCTAGACATCCCTACGGGACAGGACAAGAGACCCAGTACTTC
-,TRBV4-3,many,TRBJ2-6,CASSQDEDSAGANVLTF,TGCGCCAGCAGCCAAGACGAGGACTCGGCGGGGGCCAACGTCCTGACTTTC
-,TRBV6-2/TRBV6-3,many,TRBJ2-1,CASSSSRLEGQFF,TGTGCCAGCAGTTCCTCTCGCTTGGAAGGGCAGTTCTTC
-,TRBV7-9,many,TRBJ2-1,CASTTIRPGDDEQFF,TGTGCCAGCACCACGATCAGGCCAGGGGACGATGAGCAGTTCTTC
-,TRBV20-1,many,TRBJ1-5,CSARAPNQPQHF,TGCAGTGCTAGGGCCCCTAATCAGCCCCAGCATTTT
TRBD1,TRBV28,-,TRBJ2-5,CASRPGQGKETQYF,TGTGCCAGCAGGCCGGGACAGGGAAAAGAGACCCAGTACTTC
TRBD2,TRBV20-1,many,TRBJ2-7,CSATLAGVSEQYF,TGCAGTGCTACACTAGCGGGAGTATCCGAGCAGTACTTC
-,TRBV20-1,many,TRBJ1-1,CSARDGVGEAFF,TGCAGTGCTCGGGACGGGGTTGGGGAAGCTTTCTTT
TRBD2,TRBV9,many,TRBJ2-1,CASSVGLADYNEQFF,TGTGCCAGCAGCGTAGGCCTAGCGGACTACAATGAGCAGTTCTTC
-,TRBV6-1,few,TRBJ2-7,CASSEPGDSYEQYF,TGTGCCAGCAGTGAACCGGGGGATTCCTACGAGCAGTACTTC
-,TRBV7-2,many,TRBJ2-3,CASSETRGTDTQYF,TGTGCCAGCAGCGAAACTAGGGGCACAGATACGCAGTATTTT
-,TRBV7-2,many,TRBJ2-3,CASSRGGNTDTQYF,TGTGCCAGCAGCCGTGGGGGCAACACAGATACGCAGTATTTT
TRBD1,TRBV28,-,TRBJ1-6,CASGQGDSPLHF,TGTGCCAGCGGACAGGGGGATTCACCCCTCCACTTT
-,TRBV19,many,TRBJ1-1,CASSEGRKNTEAFF,TGTGCCAGTAGCGAGGGGAGAAAGAACACTGAAGCTTTCTTT
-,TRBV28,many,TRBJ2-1,CASSGSVSEQFF,TGTGCCAGCAGTGGTAGCGTGAGTGAGCAGTTCTTC
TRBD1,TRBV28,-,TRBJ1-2,CASSPRDRINYGYTF,TGTGCCAGCAGTCCTCGGGACAGGATCAACTATGGCTACACCTTC
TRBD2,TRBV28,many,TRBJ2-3,CASSLAGGDTQYF,TGTGCCAGCAGTTTGGCGGGAGGAGATACGCAGTATTTT
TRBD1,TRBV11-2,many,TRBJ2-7,CASSSYGTGGYEQYF,TGTGCCAGCAGCTCCTACGGGACAGGGGGCTACGAGCAGTACTTC
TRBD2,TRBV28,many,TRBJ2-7,CASSLYTSGFSYEQYF,TGTGCCAGCAGTTTATACACTAGCGGGTTCTCCTACGAGCAGTACTTC
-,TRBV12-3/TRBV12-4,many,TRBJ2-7,CASRFGGVYEQYF,TGTGCCAGCAGATTCGGCGGGGTCTACGAGCAGTACTTC